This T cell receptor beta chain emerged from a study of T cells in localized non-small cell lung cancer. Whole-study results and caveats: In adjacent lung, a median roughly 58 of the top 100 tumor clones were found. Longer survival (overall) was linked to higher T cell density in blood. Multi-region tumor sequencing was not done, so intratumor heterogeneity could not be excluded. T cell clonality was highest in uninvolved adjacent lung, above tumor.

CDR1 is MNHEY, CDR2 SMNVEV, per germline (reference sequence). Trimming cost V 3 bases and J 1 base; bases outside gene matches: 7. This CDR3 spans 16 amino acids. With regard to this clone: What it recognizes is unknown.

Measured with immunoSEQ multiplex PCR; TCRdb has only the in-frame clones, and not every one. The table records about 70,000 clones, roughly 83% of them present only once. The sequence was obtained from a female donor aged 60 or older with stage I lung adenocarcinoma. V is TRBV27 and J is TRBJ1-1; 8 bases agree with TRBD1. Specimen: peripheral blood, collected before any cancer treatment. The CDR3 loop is CASSFARGRGNTEAFF. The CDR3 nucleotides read TGTGCCAGCAGTTTTGCCAGGGGGCGGGGGAACACTGAAGCTTTCTTT.